The rows below give T cell receptor beta chains drawn from one sample of a study of metastatic and nonmetastatic thyroid tumors. MiXCR re-clonotyped the PCR reads for TCRdb. The sample holds around 31,000 clones, roughly 29% seen once. Sample: blood. These receptor sequences come from a female donor with papillary thyroid cancer or a benign thyroid nodule (not recorded which). Some clones in this sample may be carry-over from other donors' samples. Each CDR3 is given with its conserved first and last residue. The order of the fields is V gene, D gene, J gene, clone size, CDR3 protein, CDR3 DNA. The D gene is left open where the match is weak. Size is omitted from some rows. Given values are once, few, many or a class for expanded clones.

TRBV6-1	.	TRBJ1-1	few	CASRRGFDTEAFF	TGTGCCAGCAGACGGGGTTTCGACACTGAAGCTTTCTTT
TRBV6-1	.	TRBJ2-7	medium-sized	CASKKDRPTSYEQYF	TGTGCCAGCAAGAAAGACAGGCCAACTTCCTACGAGCAGTACTTC
TRBV20-1	TRBD1	TRBJ2-3	.	CSASGQGSTDTQYF	TGCAGTGCTTCCGGACAGGGTAGCACAGATACGCAGTATTTT
TRBV7-2	.	TRBJ1-4	.	CASSSLGSPGEKLFF	TGTGCCAGCAGCTCCCTGGGCAGTCCGGGTGAAAAACTGTTTTTT
TRBV5-1	TRBD1	TRBJ2-7	.	CASSLRQGSYEQYF	TGCGCCAGCAGCCTAAGACAGGGCAGTTACGAGCAGTACTTC
TRBV11-1	TRBD2	TRBJ2-3	few	CASRGLAGGVGDTQYF	TGTGCCAGCAGAGGACTAGCGGGGGGAGTCGGAGATACGCAGTATTTT
TRBV5-1	.	TRBJ2-3	.	CASNHLRGTDTQYF	TGCGCCAGCAACCATCTACGGGGCACAGATACGCAGTATTTT
TRBV15	.	TRBJ2-5	many	CATSTRGGGETQYF	TGTGCCACCAGCACCCGGGGAGGGGGGGAGACCCAGTACTTC
TRBV6-4	TRBD1	TRBJ2-2	.	CASSDGQGNTGELFF	TGTGCCAGCAGTGACGGACAGGGGAACACCGGGGAGCTGTTTTTT
TRBV20-1	TRBD1	TRBJ1-5	.	CSAGTGGGYSNQPQHF	TGCAGTGCTGGTACAGGGGGAGGCTATAGCAATCAGCCCCAGCATTTT
TRBV28	.	TRBJ1-2	.	CASSYLGGDYGYTF	TGTGCCAGCAGTTACCTCGGGGGCGACTATGGCTACACCTTC